The 3 T cell receptor beta chains in this list originate from one sample, sequenced in a study of Ad26.COV2.S vaccination and SARS-CoV-2 variants. Sequencing was performed with immunoSEQ multiplex PCR; in TCRdb, only in-frame clones are kept and a portion is missing. The profile shows some 250,000 clones, 85% to 90% of them singletons. Treatment given: over 15 received Ad26.COV2.S at low or high dose, single or two shots; about 5 received placebo; per-sample allocation not given. The samples date from day 63 after the first vaccine or placebo injection. Sequences were derived from peripheral blood, sampled in a trial of Ad26.COV2.S vaccine versus placebo. The receptor set was obtained from a person between 18 and 65 years old who received the Ad26.COV2.S COVID-19 vaccine or a placebo.

The rearrangement links TRBV10-2 to TRBJ1-2, with unresolved D. Trimming shortened V by 6 bases and J by 2 bases, and 10 bases separated the two germline ends. CDR3 length equals 13 residues. The germline V gene has CDR1 WSHSY and CDR2 SAAADI. The CDR3 coding sequence is TGCGCCAGCAGATCCGGGATGAACTATGGCTACACCTTC. This sequence encodes CASRSGMNYGYTF.

The chain recombines TRBV7-2 with TRBJ2-7; no reliable D call. This CDR3 region has 15 residues. The V end was cut by 1 base, the J end by 1 base, with 11 bases between. Germline lookup yields CDR1 SGHTA and CDR2 FQGNSA. CDR3 amino acids: CASSLVLLGSYEQYF. DNA of the CDR3: TGTGCCAGCAGCTTAGTTCTGTTAGGATCCTACGAGCAGTACTTC.

The J gene is TRBJ1-2, the V gene TRBV18; possibly TRBD1 for D (5 bases). From germline, CDR1 is KGHSH and CDR2 LQKENI. V shed 3 bases and J shed 1 base, with 12 bases lying between them. CDR3 length: 15 residues. The CDR3 loop is CASSPRQLINYGYTF. As DNA, the CDR3 is TGTGCCAGCTCACCCAGACAGTTAATTAACTATGGCTACACCTTC. Full variable domain (rest looked up from reference TRBV18 and TRBJ1-2): NAGVMQNPRHLVRRRGQEARLRCSPMKGHSHVYWYRQLPEEGLKFMVYLQKENIIDESGMPKERFSAEFPKEGPSILRIQQVVRGDSAAYFCASSPRQLINYGYTFGSGTRLTVV.